The T cell receptor beta chain under discussion was sequenced for a study of blood T cell repertoires in COVID-19. In the study overall: The United States, Italy and Spain supplied acute and convalescent COVID-19 samples. From T cells, B-cell-depleted T cells, or PBMCs came the material, which was cDNA or gDNA.

Authors' processing steps: Reference gene primer amplification gave nucleated cell count estimates. Data came from immunoSEQ multiplex PCR; TCRdb stores just in-frame clones and leaves some out. D and trimming were read from the DNA, whereas the V and J calls and clone size are those reported in that table. The data contain around 370,000 clones, about nine tenths of them singletons. This TCR derives from a woman in her 70s with COVID-19, enrolled during active disease. The sample comprised peripheral blood.

The CDR3 sequence is CASSDAGTSTDTQYF. DNA for the CDR3: TGCGCCAGCAGCGATGCGGGGACCTCCACAGATACGCAGTATTTT. This rearrangement joins TRBV5-1 to TRBJ2-3, with D possibly matching TRBD2 (6 bases). Deletions cut 4 bases from V and 2 bases from J, with 14 bases between. This CDR3 has 15 residues. CDR1 and CDR2 from the germline V gene are SGHRS and YFSETQ.